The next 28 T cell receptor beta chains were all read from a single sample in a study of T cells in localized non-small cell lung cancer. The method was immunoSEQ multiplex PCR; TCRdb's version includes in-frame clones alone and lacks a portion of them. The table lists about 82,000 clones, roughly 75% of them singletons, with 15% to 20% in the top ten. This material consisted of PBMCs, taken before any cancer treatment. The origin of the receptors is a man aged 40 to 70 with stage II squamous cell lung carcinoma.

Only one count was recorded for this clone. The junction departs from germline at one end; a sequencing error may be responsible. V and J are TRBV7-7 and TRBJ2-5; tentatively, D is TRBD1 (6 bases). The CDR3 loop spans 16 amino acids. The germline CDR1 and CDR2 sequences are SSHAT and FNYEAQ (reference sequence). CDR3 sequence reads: CASSRWSQGTQETQYF. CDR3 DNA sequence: TGTGCTAGCAGCCGTTGGTCACAGGGAACACAAGAGACCCAGTACTTC.

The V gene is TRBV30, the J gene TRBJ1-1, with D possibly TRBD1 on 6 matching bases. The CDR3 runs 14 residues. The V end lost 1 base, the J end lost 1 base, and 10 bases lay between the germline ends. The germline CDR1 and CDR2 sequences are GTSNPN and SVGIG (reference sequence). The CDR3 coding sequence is TGTGCCTGGAGTGAGAAGGGACAGAACACTGAAGCTTTCTTT. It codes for CAWSEKGQNTEAFF.

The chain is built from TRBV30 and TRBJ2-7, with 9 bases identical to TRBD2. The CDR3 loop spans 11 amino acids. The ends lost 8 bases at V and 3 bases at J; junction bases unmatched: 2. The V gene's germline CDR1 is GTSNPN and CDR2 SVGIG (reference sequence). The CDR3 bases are TGTGCCGCGGGGGGGAGCTACGAGCAGTACTTC. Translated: CAAGGSYEQYF.

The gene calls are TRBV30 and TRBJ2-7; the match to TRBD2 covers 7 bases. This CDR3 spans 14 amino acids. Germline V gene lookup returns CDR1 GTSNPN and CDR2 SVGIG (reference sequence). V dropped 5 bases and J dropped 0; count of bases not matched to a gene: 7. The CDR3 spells CAWRRGYSSYEQYF. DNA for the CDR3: TGTGCCTGGCGGCGGGGGTATAGCTCCTACGAGCAGTACTTC.

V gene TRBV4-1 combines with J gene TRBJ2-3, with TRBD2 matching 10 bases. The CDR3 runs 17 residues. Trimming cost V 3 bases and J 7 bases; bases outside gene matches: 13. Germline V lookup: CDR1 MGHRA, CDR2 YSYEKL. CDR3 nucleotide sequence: TGCGCCAGCAGCCAGGGACTAAGCGGGGGGGCCTCCAATACGCAGTATTTT. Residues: CASSQGLSGGASNTQYF.

The CDR3 DNA follows: TGTGCCAGCAGCCACGTTGTGCCTGGAGATACGCAGTATTTT. Protein sequence: CASSHVVPGDTQYF. The chain couples TRBV14 to TRBJ2-3; no definite D call. Germline CDR1 is SGHDN and CDR2 is FVKESK. The CDR3 totals 14 residues. Trimming took 3 bases from V and 5 from J, leaving 12 bases between them.

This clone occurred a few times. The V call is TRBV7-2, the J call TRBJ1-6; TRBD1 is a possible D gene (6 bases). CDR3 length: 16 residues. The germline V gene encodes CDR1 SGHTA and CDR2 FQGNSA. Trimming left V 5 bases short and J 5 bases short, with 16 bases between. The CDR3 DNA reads TGTGCCAGCAGCCCGCGGGGGGCTATTGATAATTCACCCCTCCACTTT. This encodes CASSPRGAIDNSPLHF.

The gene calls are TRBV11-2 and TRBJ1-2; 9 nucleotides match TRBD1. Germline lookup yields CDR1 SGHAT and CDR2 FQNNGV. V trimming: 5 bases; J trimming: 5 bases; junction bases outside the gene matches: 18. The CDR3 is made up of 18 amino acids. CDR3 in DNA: TGTGCCAGCAGCCTCCACCGGGACAGGGAACGGACTAGATATGGCTACACCTTC. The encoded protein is CASSLHRDRERTRYGYTF.

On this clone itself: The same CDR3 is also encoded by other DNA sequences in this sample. The CDR3 region has the DNA TGTGCCAGCAGTTTAGTCTCGGGGAGCTCCTACGAGCAGTACTTC. It encodes CASSLVSGSSYEQYF. The chain recombines TRBV27 with TRBJ2-7; TRBD2 is a possible D gene (5 bases). Deletions cut 2 bases from V and 0 bases from J, with 11 bases between. The CDR3 spans 15 residues. Germline lookup yields CDR1 MNHEY and CDR2 SMNVEV (reference sequence).

DNA for the CDR3: TGTGCCAGCAACCAGGGACAGAAGTACAATGAGCAGTTCTTC. This translates into CASNQGQKYNEQFF. The chain couples TRBV6-1 to TRBJ2-1; TRBD1 agrees at 7 bases. Trimming cost V 7 bases and J 4 bases; bases outside gene matches: 7. CDR1 and CDR2 (germline): MNHNS, SASEGT. This CDR3 comprises 14 residues.

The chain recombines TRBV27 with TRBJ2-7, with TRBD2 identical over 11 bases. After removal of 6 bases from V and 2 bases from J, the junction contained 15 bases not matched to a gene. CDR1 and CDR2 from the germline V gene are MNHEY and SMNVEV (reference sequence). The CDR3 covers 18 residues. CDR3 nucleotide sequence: TGTGCCAGCAGGACAGAATCCTTAGCGGGAGGGAAGACCTACGAGCAGTACTTC. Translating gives CASRTESLAGGKTYEQYF.

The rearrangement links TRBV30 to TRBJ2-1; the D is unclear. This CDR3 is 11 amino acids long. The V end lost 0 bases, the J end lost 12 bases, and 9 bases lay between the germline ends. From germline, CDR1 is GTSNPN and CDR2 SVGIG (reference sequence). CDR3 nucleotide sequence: TGTGCCTGGAGTGTAGGAAGAAGGCAGTTCTTC. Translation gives CAWSVGRRQFF.

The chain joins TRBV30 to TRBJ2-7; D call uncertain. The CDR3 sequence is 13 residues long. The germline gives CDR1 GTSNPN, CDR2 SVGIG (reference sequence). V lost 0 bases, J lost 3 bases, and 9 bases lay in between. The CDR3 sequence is CAWSVGLGYEQYF. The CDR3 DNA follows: TGTGCCTGGAGTGTAGGGCTTGGCTACGAGCAGTACTTC. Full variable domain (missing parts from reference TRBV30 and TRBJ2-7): SQTIHQWPATLVQPVGSPLSLECTVEGTSNPNLYWYRQAAGRGLQLLFYSVGIGQISSEVPQNLSASRPQDRQFILSSKKLLLSDSGFYLCAWSVGLGYEQYFGPGTRLTVT.

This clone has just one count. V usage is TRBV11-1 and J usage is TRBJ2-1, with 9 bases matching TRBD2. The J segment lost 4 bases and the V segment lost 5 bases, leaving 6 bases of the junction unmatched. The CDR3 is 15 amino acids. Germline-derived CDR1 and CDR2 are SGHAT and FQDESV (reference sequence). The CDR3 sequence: CASSRLAEGYNEQFF. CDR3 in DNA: TGTGCCAGCAGCCGACTAGCGGAGGGGTACAATGAGCAGTTCTTC. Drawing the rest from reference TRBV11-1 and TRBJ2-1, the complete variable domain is EAEVAQSPRYKITEKSQAVAFWCDPISGHATLYWYRQILGQGPELLVQFQDESVVDDSQLPKDRFSAERLKGVDSTLKIQPAELGDSAMYLCASSRLAEGYNEQFFGPGTRLTVL.

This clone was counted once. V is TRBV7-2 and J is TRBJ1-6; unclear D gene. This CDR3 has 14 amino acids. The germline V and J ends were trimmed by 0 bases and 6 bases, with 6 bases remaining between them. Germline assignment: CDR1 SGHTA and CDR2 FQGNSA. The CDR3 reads CASSLAGLNSPLHF. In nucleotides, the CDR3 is TGTGCCAGCAGCTTAGCGGGCCTTAATTCACCCCTCCACTTT.

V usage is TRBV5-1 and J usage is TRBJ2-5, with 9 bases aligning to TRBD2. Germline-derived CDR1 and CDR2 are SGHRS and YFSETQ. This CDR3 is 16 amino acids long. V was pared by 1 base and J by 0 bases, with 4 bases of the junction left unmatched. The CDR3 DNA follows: TGCGCCAGCAGCTTGATCCTAGCGGGGTACCAAGAGACCCAGTACTTC. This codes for CASSLILAGYQETQYF.

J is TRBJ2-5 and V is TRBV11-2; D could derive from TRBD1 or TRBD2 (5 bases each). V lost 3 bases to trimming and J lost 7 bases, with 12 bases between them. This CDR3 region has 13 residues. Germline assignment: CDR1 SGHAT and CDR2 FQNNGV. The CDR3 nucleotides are TGTGCCAGCAGCTTCAGGGACGAGGGGACCCAGTACTTC. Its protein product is CASSFRDEGTQYF.

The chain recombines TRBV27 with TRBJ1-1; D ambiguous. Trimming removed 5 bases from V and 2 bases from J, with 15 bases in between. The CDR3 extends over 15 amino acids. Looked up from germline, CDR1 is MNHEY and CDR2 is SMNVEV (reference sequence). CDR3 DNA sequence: TGTGCCAGCAGTCCCTACGCCACAAAAAACACTGAAGCTTTCTTT. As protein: CASSPYATKNTEAFF.

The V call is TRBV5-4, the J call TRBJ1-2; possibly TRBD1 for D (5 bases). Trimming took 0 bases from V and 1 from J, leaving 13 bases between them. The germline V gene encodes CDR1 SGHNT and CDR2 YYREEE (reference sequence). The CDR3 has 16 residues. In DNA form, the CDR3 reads TGTGCCAGCAGCTTGGGACAGCCAAACCATAACTATGGCTACACCTTC. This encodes CASSLGQPNHNYGYTF.

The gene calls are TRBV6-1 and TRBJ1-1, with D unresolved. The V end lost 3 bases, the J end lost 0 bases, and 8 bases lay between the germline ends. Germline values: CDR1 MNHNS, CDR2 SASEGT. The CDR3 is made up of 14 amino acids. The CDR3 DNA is TGTGCCAGCAGTGATCCCAGGTTGAACACTGAAGCTTTCTTT. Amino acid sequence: CASSDPRLNTEAFF.

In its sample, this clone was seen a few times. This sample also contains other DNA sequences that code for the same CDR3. Written as DNA, the CDR3 is TGTGCCAGCAGCCTCCGGGACAGGGTCTCTGGGGCCAACGTCCTGACTTTC. It specifies CASSLRDRVSGANVLTF. The chain is built from TRBV27 and TRBJ2-6, with 9 bases lining up with TRBD1. From germline, CDR1 is MNHEY and CDR2 SMNVEV (reference sequence). Unmatched junction bases numbered 6, after V lost 6 bases and J lost 0 bases. The CDR3 covers 17 residues.

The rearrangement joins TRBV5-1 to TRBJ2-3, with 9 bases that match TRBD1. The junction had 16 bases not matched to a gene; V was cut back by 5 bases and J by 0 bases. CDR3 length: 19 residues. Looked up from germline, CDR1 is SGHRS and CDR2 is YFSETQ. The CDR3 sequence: CASRRARDRARYSTDTQYF. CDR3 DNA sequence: TGCGCCAGCAGAAGGGCCCGGGACAGGGCTAGATATAGCACAGATACGCAGTATTTT.

CDR3 DNA: TGCAGCGCCCGACAGTGGGATCCCCAAGAGACCCAGTACTTC. This codes for CSARQWDPQETQYF. The gene calls are TRBV29-1 and TRBJ2-5; D is possibly TRBD1 (5 bases). The V gene lost 7 bases and the J gene lost 1 base, with 16 bases spanning the gap. The germline V gene encodes CDR1 SQVTM and CDR2 ANQGSEA. This CDR3 is built from 14 residues.

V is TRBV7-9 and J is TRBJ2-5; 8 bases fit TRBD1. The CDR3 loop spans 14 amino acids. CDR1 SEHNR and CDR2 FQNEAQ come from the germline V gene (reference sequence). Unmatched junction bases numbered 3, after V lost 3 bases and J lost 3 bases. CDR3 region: CASSLATGEETQYF. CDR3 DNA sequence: TGTGCCAGCAGCTTGGCGACAGGGGAAGAGACCCAGTACTTC.

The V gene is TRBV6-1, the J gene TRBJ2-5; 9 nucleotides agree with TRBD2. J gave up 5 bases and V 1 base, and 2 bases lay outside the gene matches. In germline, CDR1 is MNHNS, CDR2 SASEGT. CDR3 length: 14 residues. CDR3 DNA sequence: TGTGCCAGCAGTGAAGGTAGCGGGAGCGAGACCCAGTACTTC. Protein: CASSEGSGSETQYF.

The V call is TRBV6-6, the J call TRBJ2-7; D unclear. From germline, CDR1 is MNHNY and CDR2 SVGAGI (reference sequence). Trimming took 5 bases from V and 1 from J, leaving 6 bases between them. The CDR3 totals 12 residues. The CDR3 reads CASSASSYEQYF. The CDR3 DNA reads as TGTGCCAGCAGTGCCTCTTCCTACGAGCAGTACTTC.

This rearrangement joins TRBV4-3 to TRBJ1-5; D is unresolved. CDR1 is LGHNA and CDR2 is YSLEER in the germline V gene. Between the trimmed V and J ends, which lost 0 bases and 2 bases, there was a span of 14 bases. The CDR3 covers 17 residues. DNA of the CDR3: TGCGCCAGCAGCCAAGAGAGTAGCGATTGGCGCAATCAGCCCCAGCATTTT. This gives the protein CASSQESSDWRNQPQHF.

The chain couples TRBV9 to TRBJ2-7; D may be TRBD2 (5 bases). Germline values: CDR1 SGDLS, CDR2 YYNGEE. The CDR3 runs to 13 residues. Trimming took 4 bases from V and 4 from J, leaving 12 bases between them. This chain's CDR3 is CASSRDSKYEQYF. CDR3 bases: TGTGCCAGCAGCCGGGATTCCAAGTACGAGCAGTACTTC.